This T cell receptor (beta chain) appears in the sequencing data of a study of CD8+ T cells in alopecia areata. Study-wide background: The drug, oral tofacitinib, was given to treated patients at 5 to 10 mg twice daily.

Isolated RNA was reverse transcribed into cDNA used as the sequencing template. Profiled with immunoSEQ multiplex PCR; TCRdb holds only in-frame clones, not every one. The profile covers 250,000 or so clones, with 67% appearing a single time and approximately 1.2% taken by the ten largest. This clone was seen only once. Per the germline V gene, CDR1 is DFQATT and CDR2 is SNEGSKA (reference sequence). The germline V and J ends were trimmed by 5 bases and 6 bases, with 10 bases remaining between them. The CDR3 loop spans 11 amino acids. Those with alopecia areata gave lesional scalp punch biopsies and peripheral blood.

The source material was CD4+ T cells sorted from blood, sampled at week 0. This chain connects TRBV20-1 to TRBJ1-2; TRBD1 is a possible D gene (6 bases). The receptor was isolated from a human donor with alopecia areata. CDR3 region: CSAVHRDGYTF. As DNA, the CDR3 is TGCAGTGCTGTTCACAGGGATGGCTACACCTTC.